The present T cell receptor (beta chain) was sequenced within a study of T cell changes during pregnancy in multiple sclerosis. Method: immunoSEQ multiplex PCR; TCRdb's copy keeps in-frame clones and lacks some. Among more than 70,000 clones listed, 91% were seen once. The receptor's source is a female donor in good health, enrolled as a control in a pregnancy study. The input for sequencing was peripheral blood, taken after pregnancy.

CDR3 nucleotide sequence: TGTGCAAGTCGCTGGTGGACAGCCGAGTATGGCTACACCTTC. Its protein product is CASRWWTAEYGYTF. The chain joins TRBV12-2 to TRBJ1-2; the table names TRBD1, a call not compared with the DNA. TRBV12-2 is a pseudogene locus. The CDR3 spans 14 residues.